The 28 T cell receptor beta chains reported below all come from one sample, sequenced in a study of blood T cell repertoires in COVID-19. Sequenced by immunoSEQ multiplex PCR; TCRdb stores in-frame clones only, minus some. The sample yields around 200,000 clones, about four fifths seen once. The sample consisted of peripheral blood. These receptor sequences come from a woman aged 40 to 55 with active or convalescent COVID-19.

This clone occurred a few times. The chain employs TRBV7-9 and TRBJ2-2; D is perhaps TRBD1 (6 bases). The V gene lost 2 bases and the J gene lost 2 bases, with 12 bases spanning the gap. CDR1 and CDR2 (germline): SEHNR, FQNEAQ (reference sequence). The CDR3 contains 16 residues. The chain's CDR3 is CASSLLQGPNTGELFF. The CDR3 bases are TGTGCCAGCAGCTTATTACAGGGACCTAACACCGGGGAGCTGTTTTTT.

The rearrangement uses TRBV2 and TRBJ1-5, with 7 bases aligning to TRBD1. Germline V gene sequence: CDR1 SNHLY, CDR2 FYNNEI. This CDR3 is built from 14 residues. After removal of 5 bases from V and 2 bases from J, the junction contained 3 bases not matched to a gene. CDR3 in DNA: TGTGCCAGCAGTTTTGGACAGGGCAATCAGCCCCAGCATTTT. Amino acids: CASSFGQGNQPQHF.

This rearrangement joins TRBV2 to TRBJ2-3; D might be TRBD1 (6 bases). CDR3 length: 16 amino acids. V lost 6 bases to trimming and J lost 2 bases, with 18 bases between them. Germline V gene sequence: CDR1 SNHLY, CDR2 FYNNEI. This chain's CDR3 is CASRPTGLWYTDTQYF. CDR3 in DNA: TGTGCCAGCAGACCGACAGGCCTGTGGTACACAGATACGCAGTATTTT.

The rearrangement uses TRBV27 and TRBJ2-6; tentatively, D is TRBD1 (8 bases). Germline-derived CDR1 and CDR2 are MNHEY and SMNVEV (reference sequence). The length of the CDR3 is 18 residues. V gave up 4 bases and J gave up 0 bases, with 16 bases separating them. CDR3 amino acids: CASSSQQGGGSGANVLTF. DNA for the CDR3: TGTGCCAGCAGTTCTCAACAGGGGGGGGGCTCTGGGGCCAACGTCCTGACTTTC. Looking up the rest from reference TRBV27 and TRBJ2-6 gives the full variable domain: EAQVTQNPRYLITVTGKKLTVTCSQNMNHEYMSWYRQDPGLGLRQIYYSMNVEVTDKGDVPEGYKVSRKEKRNFPLILESPSPNQTSLYFCASSSQQGGGSGANVLTFGAGSRLTVL.

The chain carries TRBV5-1 and TRBJ2-7; 13 bases line up with TRBD2. The CDR3 has 17 amino acids. The V gene end was trimmed by 4 bases and the J gene end by 3 bases; junction bases not matched to a gene: 10. Germline-derived CDR1 and CDR2 are SGHRS and YFSETQ. CDR3 protein: CASSPGLAGRWNYEQYF. The CDR3 DNA follows: TGCGCCAGCAGCCCGGGACTAGCGGGGCGCTGGAACTACGAGCAGTACTTC.

The chain employs TRBV4-1 and TRBJ1-4, with D perhaps TRBD1 (5 bases). CDR1 is MGHRA, CDR2 YSYEKL, per germline. This CDR3 contains 18 residues. Trimming took 1 base from V and 7 from J, leaving 22 bases between them. The CDR3 DNA follows: TGCGCCAGCAGCCAAGTAGGGGCAGGGAAGGGGATTATTGAAAAACTGTTTTTT. This gives the protein CASSQVGAGKGIIEKLFF.

This chain connects TRBV4-1 to TRBJ2-5; TRBD1 aligns across 7 bases. CDR3 length: 14 amino acids. V was pared by 4 bases and J by 1 base, with 3 bases of the junction left unmatched. Germline CDR1 reads MGHRA; CDR2 reads YSYEKL. Here the CDR3 reads CASSLWDSQETQYF. CDR3 sequence (DNA): TGCGCCAGCAGCCTATGGGACAGCCAAGAGACCCAGTACTTC.

This chain connects TRBV4-1 to TRBJ2-1; 7 bases line up with TRBD2. V dropped 2 bases and J dropped 0; count of bases not matched to a gene: 10. This CDR3 comprises 18 residues. CDR1 and CDR2 (germline): MGHRA, YSYEKL. CDR3 DNA: TGCGCCAGCAGCCAATGGGGCTTGGCGGGAGACTCCTACAATGAGCAGTTCTTC. Translating gives CASSQWGLAGDSYNEQFF.

This clone was detected once. The chain couples TRBV6-1 to TRBJ2-4; TRBD1 is a possible D gene (5 bases). Germline V CDR1 and CDR2: MNHNS, SASEGT. The CDR3 is 15 residues long. Deletions cut 3 bases from V and 3 bases from J, with 12 bases between. DNA of the CDR3: TGTGCCAGCAGTGACAGGGTTTTAGGCAAAAACATTCAGTACTTC. Translated, it gives CASSDRVLGKNIQYF.

The table lists this clone with a few counts. The chain couples TRBV7-8 to TRBJ2-7, with 7 bases lining up with TRBD2. CDR3 length: 16 residues. CDR1 SGHVS and CDR2 FQNEAQ come from the germline V gene. With V trimmed by 0 bases and J by 3 bases, 8 bases remained unmatched. CDR3 amino acids: CASSLAGLAADYEQYF. DNA of the CDR3: TGTGCCAGCAGCTTAGCGGGGCTAGCGGCGGACTACGAGCAGTACTTC. Drawing the rest from reference TRBV7-8 and TRBJ2-7, the complete variable domain is GAGVSQSPRYKVAKRGQDVALRCDPISGHVSLFWYQQALGQGPEFLTYFQNEAQLDKSGLPSDRFFAERPEGSVSTLKIQRTQQEDSAVYLCASSLAGLAADYEQYFGPGTRLTVT.

The chain combines TRBV6-6 with TRBJ1-1, with a weak D call TRBD1 (5 bases). Germline-derived CDR1 and CDR2 are MNHNY and SVGAGI (reference sequence). This CDR3 spans 15 amino acids. The germline V and J ends were trimmed by 5 bases and 7 bases, with 20 bases remaining between them. The CDR3 region has the DNA TGTGCCAGCAGTCTAAGGGTGGGGACTCAGGGTGAAGCTTTCTTT. The encoded protein is CASSLRVGTQGEAFF.

As for this clone: The same CDR3 arises from other DNA sequences in this sample as well. The gene calls are TRBV29-1 and TRBJ1-1; no reliable D call. CDR1 is SQVTM and CDR2 is ANQGSEA in the germline V gene. V lost 4 bases and J lost 4, with 10 bases in between. The CDR3 sequence is 12 residues long. CDR3 DNA sequence: TGCAGCGTTGTCGGAGGGCTCACTGAAGCTTTCTTT. It is translated as CSVVGGLTEAFF.

CDR3 sequence reads: CASSLQGASAYEQYF. Written as DNA, the CDR3 is TGCGCCAGCAGCTTACAGGGGGCGAGCGCCTACGAGCAGTACTTC. V is TRBV5-1 and J is TRBJ2-7; 9 bases map to TRBD1. Germline trimming cut 2 bases from V and 2 bases from J; bases unmatched to any gene: 5. The CDR3 runs to 15 residues. Per germline, CDR1 SGHRS and CDR2 YFSETQ. The variable domain in full, with the rest retrieved from reference TRBV5-1 and TRBJ2-7, is KAGVTQTPRYLIKTRGQQVTLSCSPISGHRSVSWYQQTPGQGLQFLFEYFSETQRNKGNFPGRFSGRQFSNSRSEMNVSTLELGDSALYLCASSLQGASAYEQYFGPGTRLTVT.

V is TRBV24-1 and J is TRBJ2-3; D may be TRBD2 (5 bases). Germline loops: CDR1 KGHDR, CDR2 SFDVKD. This CDR3 spans 14 amino acids. V shed 1 base and J shed 1 base, with 5 bases lying between them. The CDR3 sequence is CATSDFSGTDTQYF. The CDR3 nucleotides read TGTGCCACCAGTGATTTTAGCGGCACAGATACGCAGTATTTT.

The V call is TRBV3-1 (or the pseudogene TRBV3-2), the J call TRBJ2-2; 7 nucleotides match TRBD2. The CDR3 is made up of 18 amino acids. The junction had 12 bases not matched to a gene; V was cut back by 1 base and J by 4 bases. The germline V gene has CDR1 LGHDT and CDR2 YNNKEL (reference sequence). CDR3 nucleotides: TGTGCCAGCAGCCAAGTGGGTCTCGGACTAGTAAGCACCGGGGAGCTGTTTTTT. Translating it yields CASSQVGLGLVSTGELFF.

The rearrangement joins TRBV20-1 to TRBJ2-1; D uncertain. The CDR3 has 11 residues. Germline CDR1 and CDR2: DFQATT and SNEGSKA (reference sequence). V lost 6 bases to trimming and J lost 7 bases, with 10 bases between them. CDR3 amino acids: CSAKVRNEQFF. Written as DNA, the CDR3 is TGCAGTGCCAAAGTCAGGAATGAGCAGTTCTTC.

This chain joins TRBV2 and TRBJ2-1; D is perhaps TRBD2 (5 bases). CDR3 length equals 14 residues. CDR1 and CDR2 (germline): SNHLY, FYNNEI. The ends were cut back, 3 bases at V and 0 bases at J, with 6 bases in the middle. The CDR3 DNA sequence: TGTGCCAGCAGTGACACTAGCTCCTACAATGAGCAGTTCTTC. Its protein is CASSDTSSYNEQFF.

This clone was counted ten times or more. The rearrangement uses TRBV7-2 and TRBJ1-1, with D perhaps matching TRBD1 (5 bases). The V end lost 5 bases, the J end lost 10 bases, and 14 bases lay between the germline ends. Germline V CDR1 and CDR2: SGHTA, FQGNSA. There are 12 residues in the CDR3. CDR3 bases: TGTGCCAGCAGCGTTAGGGGCTGGGGAGCTTTCTTT. It encodes CASSVRGWGAFF.

The gene calls are TRBV24-1 and TRBJ2-3; the D is unclear. Trimming took off 1 base at V and 0 bases at J, with 10 bases between the two ends. Germline CDR1 reads KGHDR; CDR2 reads SFDVKD. The CDR3 has 16 amino acids. The chain's CDR3 is CATSDFSSTSTDTQYF. For the CDR3, the DNA is TGTGCCACCAGTGATTTCTCCTCAACTAGCACAGATACGCAGTATTTT.

The rearrangement joins TRBV6-2 or TRBV6-3 to TRBJ1-3; tentatively, D is TRBD1 (6 bases). Germline CDR1 and CDR2: MNHEY and SVGEGT. CDR3 length equals 15 residues. V dropped 8 bases and J dropped 3 bases, with 17 bases sitting between them. CDR3 in DNA: TGTGCCAGCGGTTCCGGGACAATTGTTGGAAACACCATATATTTT. This gives the protein CASGSGTIVGNTIYF.

The rearrangement uses TRBV7-9 and TRBJ1-2; 8 bases are shared with TRBD1. CDR1 is SEHNR, CDR2 FQNEAQ, per germline (reference sequence). The trim removed 5 bases at V and 6 bases at J, leaving 8 bases unmatched. The CDR3 is 14 amino acids. The CDR3: CASSLDRARHGYTF. The CDR3 DNA sequence: TGTGCCAGCAGCCTGGACAGGGCCCGTCATGGCTACACCTTC.

V is TRBV14 and J is TRBJ2-7, with D perhaps matching TRBD1 (6 bases). The V gene's germline CDR1 is SGHDN and CDR2 FVKESK. The CDR3 runs to 13 residues. V was shortened by 9 bases and J by 5 bases, with 17 bases between the two germline ends. This chain's CDR3 is CASDMNRVNEQYF. As DNA, the CDR3 is TGTGCCAGTGACATGAACAGGGTAAACGAGCAGTACTTC.

This clone came up a few times. V is TRBV21-1 and J is TRBJ1-5; the D segment call TRBD1 is taken from the table without a DNA check. TRBV21-1 is termed a pseudogene. CDR3 size: 16 residues. This chain's CDR3 is CASSTPPQSYYQPQHF. CDR3 DNA sequence: TGTGCCAGCAGCACGCCTCCTCAGTCGTATTATCAGCCCCAGCATTTT.

The chain joins TRBV5-6 to TRBJ1-6; TRBD1 matches 8 bases. The V and J ends lost 0 bases and 10 bases, in that order; junction bases with no gene match: 9. The CDR3 totals 16 residues. Per the germline V gene, CDR1 is SGHDT and CDR2 is YYEEEE. The CDR3 nucleotides read TGTGCCAGCAGCTTGGGAGAAGGACAGGGTTTCTCACCCCTCCACTTT. Protein sequence: CASSLGEGQGFSPLHF.

The V call is TRBV27, the J call TRBJ1-6, with 7 nucleotides matching TRBD1. Germline CDR1 is MNHEY and CDR2 is SMNVEV (reference sequence). V shed 3 bases and J 3 bases; nucleotides not matched to a gene: 11. The CDR3 sequence is 18 residues long. The CDR3 DNA reads TGTGCCAGCAGTTTTACGACAGGGACAGACTTCTATAATTCACCCCTCCACTTT. This gives the protein CASSFTTGTDFYNSPLHF.

The V call is TRBV5-1, the J call TRBJ2-7; 9 nucleotides match TRBD2. Trimming cost V 2 bases and J 2 bases; bases outside gene matches: 2. Germline values: CDR1 SGHRS, CDR2 YFSETQ. There are 14 residues in the CDR3. The CDR3 spells CASSLSSGTYEQYF. CDR3 bases: TGCGCCAGCAGCTTATCTAGCGGGACCTACGAGCAGTACTTC.

The chain employs TRBV6-4 and TRBJ2-6; 11 bases align to TRBD2. The CDR3 totals 18 residues. Trimming took 5 bases from V and 1 from J; bases not matched to a gene: 7. The V gene's germline CDR1 is MRHNA and CDR2 SNTAGT. DNA of the CDR3: TGTGCCAGCAGTCGCCTAGCGGGGGGTTTTTCTGGGGCCAACGTCCTGACTTTC. This gives the protein CASSRLAGGFSGANVLTF.

This rearrangement joins TRBV9 to TRBJ1-1; the match to TRBD1 covers 7 bases. J lost 6 bases, V lost 4 bases, and 9 bases had no gene match. Germline V gene sequence: CDR1 SGDLS, CDR2 YYNGEE. CDR3 length equals 14 residues. As DNA, the CDR3 is TGTGCCAGCAGCACGGGACAGATTGGCGCTGAAGCTTTCTTT. Protein sequence: CASSTGQIGAEAFF.